This T cell receptor beta chain stems from a study of T cell responses to AZD1222 COVID-19 vaccine (dated by TCRdb to the early 2020s). The study in broad terms: TCR sequencing covered about 230 trial participants: some 210 given two doses of AZD1222 and 26 given two doses of MenACWY control vaccine. Trial participants were enrolled by age into 18-55, 56-69 and 70-plus year subgroups, with around 140, 26 and 57 TCR-sequenced participants respectively. The investigation overall reported the following: Participants were mostly white British, with more females than males. The authors suggested clonal diversity may have been underestimated. The whole spike protein was spanned by vaccine-associated CD4 TCRs, and dominant responses were seen in regions 160-218 and 743-854. Conclusions about previously exposed vaccinees are limited, since just five to seven AZD1222 recipients were seropositive for SARS-CoV-2 at baseline. After two AZD1222 doses, spike-specific TCR breadth and depth were significantly higher than at day 0 and than in MenACWY recipients. Nearly half of unique spike-specific TCRs reportedly recognized epitopes outside regions mutated in the B.1.351 and B.1.1.7 variants. The 56-69-year group was small, and its depth increase did not reach significance, likely because of low power. No day 14 peak-response samples were available, so repertoires were characterized only after the peak T cell response.

As for this clone: Its antigen is currently not known. Base quality data are lacking; no much larger clone is found one base away.

The sample's time point label is to be understood as: baseline before first vaccination. Interpreted using the paper, the treatment or condition label stands for: meningococcal conjugate vaccine given as trial control. Vaccinee samples were obtained from the UK trials COV001 and COV002, which included a single-blind randomized controlled phase 2/3 trial of AZD1222 (ChAdOx1 nCoV-19) in healthy adults. Trial participant PBMC samples were collected at day 0 and day 28 after the second dose for TCRbeta chain sequencing. The V and J ends are trimmed by 1 base and 0 bases, leaving 13 bases between them. The CDR3 measures 18 amino acids from cysteine to phenylalanine. Left in the record is the CDR3 DNA by itself, 54 bases read in frame from the first base. CDR1 and CDR2 are read off the germline V gene as SGHAT and FQNNGV. The CDR3 regions of human TCRbeta chains were analyzed by immunosequencing. The paper's processing steps were these. TCRs in the repertoires were compared against a reference library of SARS-CoV-2-specific TCRs that had been generated with the MIRA antigen-specificity platform. Breadth was defined as the fraction of unique TCRs that were SARS-CoV-2-associated, and depth was defined as the fraction of total T cells that were SARS-CoV-2-associated. Using the MIRA data, every spike-specific TCR was mapped to the spike region that the TCR reacted to and assigned to either a CD4 or a CD8 class. Log10-transformed breadth and depth values were compared by one-way ANOVA with Sidak's multiple comparisons tests. The source is immuneACCESS, and TCRdb retained only in-frame sequences with V and J called. Part of the clones is not carried over; for the studies checked, unresolved V genes explain less than half of this, and the remainder is unexplained. V and J calls and clone size are as listed in that table; D and trimming were resolved from the DNA. The sample table contains 150,000 to 180,000 clones; only one count was recorded for about 86% of them. The leading ten clones occupy under 7% of the sample.

The chain employs TRBV11-2 and TRBJ2-6; TRBD2 is perhaps the D gene, given 6 matching bases. This sequence was found in an adult in good health. The sequencing used peripheral blood, collected on day 0 of MenACWY control vaccination. The nucleotides read TGTGCCAGCAGCTTAGGGCGGGGTGGTTACTCTGGGGCCAACGTCCTGACTTTC. It codes for CASSLGRGGYSGANVLTF.